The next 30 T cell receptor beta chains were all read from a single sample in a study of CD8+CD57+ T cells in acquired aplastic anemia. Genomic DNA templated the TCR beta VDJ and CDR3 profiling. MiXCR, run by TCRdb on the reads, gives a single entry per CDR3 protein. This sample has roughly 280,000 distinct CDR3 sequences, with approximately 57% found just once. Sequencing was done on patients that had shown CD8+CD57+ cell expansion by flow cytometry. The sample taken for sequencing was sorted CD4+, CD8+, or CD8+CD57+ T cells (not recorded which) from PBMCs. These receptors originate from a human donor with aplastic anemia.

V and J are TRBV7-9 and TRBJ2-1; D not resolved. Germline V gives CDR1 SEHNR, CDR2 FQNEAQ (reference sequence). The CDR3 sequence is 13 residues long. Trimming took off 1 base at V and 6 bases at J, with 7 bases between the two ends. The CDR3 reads CASSLGESNEQFF. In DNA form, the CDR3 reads TGTGCCAGCAGCTTAGGCGAGTCCAATGAGCAGTTCTTC.

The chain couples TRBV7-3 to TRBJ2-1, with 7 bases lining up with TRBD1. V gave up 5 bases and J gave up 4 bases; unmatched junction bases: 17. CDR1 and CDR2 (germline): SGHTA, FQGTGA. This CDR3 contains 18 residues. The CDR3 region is CASSRKTRTGDEYNEQFF. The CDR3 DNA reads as TGTGCCAGCAGCCGAAAAACTAGAACAGGGGACGAGTACAATGAGCAGTTCTTC. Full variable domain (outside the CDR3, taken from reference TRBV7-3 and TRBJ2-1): GAGVSQTPSNKVTEKGKYVELRCDPISGHTALYWYRQSLGQGPEFLIYFQGTGAADDSGLPNDRFFAVRPEGSVSTLKIQRTERGDSAVYLCASSRKTRTGDEYNEQFFGPGTRLTVL.

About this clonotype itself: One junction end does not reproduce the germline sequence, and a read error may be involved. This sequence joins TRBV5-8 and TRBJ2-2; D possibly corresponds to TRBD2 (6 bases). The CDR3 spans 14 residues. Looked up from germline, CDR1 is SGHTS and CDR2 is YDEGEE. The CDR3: CASSSGSITGELFF. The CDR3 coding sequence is TGTGCCAGCAGCAGCGGGTCGATTACCGGGGAGTTGTTTTTC.

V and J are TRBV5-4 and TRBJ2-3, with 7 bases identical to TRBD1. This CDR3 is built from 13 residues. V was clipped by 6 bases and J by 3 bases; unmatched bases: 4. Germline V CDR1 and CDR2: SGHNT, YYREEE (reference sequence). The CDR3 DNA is TGTGCCAGCAAAGACAGGGAAACAGATACGCAGTATTTT. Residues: CASKDRETDTQYF. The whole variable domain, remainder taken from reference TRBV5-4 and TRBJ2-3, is ETGVTQSPTHLIKTRGQQVTLRCSSQSGHNTVSWYQQALGQGPQFIFQYYREEENGRGNFPPRFSGLQFPNYSSELNVNALELDDSALYLCASKDRETDTQYFGPGTRLTVL.

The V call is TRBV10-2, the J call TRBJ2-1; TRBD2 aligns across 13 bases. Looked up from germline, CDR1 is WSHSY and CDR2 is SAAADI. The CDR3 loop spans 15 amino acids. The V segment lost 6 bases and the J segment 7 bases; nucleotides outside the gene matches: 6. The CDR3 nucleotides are TGCGCCAGCAGGGCCGGGACTAGCGGGGTAAATGAGCAGTTCTTC. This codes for CASRAGTSGVNEQFF.

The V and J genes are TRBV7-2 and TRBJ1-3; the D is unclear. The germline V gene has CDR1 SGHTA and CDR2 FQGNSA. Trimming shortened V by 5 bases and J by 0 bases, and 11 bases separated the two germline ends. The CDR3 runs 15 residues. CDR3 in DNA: TGTGCCAGCAGCGTAACTTCAAGCTCTGGAAACACCATATATTTT. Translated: CASSVTSSSGNTIYF. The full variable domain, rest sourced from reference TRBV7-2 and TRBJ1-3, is GAGVSQSPSNKVTEKGKDVELRCDPISGHTALYWYRQSLGQGLEFLIYFQGNSAPDKSGLPSDRFSAERTGGSVSTLTIQRTQQEDSAVYLCASSVTSSSGNTIYFGEGSWLTVV.

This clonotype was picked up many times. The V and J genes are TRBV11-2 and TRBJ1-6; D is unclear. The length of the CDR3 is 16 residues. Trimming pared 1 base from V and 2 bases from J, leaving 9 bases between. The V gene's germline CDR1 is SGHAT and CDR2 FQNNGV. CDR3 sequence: CASSLAPRTYNSPLHF. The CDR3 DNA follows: TGTGCCAGCAGCTTAGCGCCGAGAACCTATAATTCACCCCTCCACTTT.

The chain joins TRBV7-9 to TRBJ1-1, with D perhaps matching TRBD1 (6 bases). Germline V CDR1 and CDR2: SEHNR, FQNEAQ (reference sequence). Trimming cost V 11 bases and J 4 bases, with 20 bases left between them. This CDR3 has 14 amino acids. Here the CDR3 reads CAGTMGDMSTEAFF. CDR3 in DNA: TGTGCCGGCACCATGGGGGACATGAGCACTGAAGCTTTCTTT.

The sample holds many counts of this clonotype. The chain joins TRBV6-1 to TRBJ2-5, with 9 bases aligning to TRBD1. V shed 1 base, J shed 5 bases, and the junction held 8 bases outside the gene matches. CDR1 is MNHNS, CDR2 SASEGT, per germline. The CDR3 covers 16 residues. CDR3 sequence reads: CASSEGPYRGLETQYF. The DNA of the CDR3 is TGTGCCAGCAGTGAAGGACCGTACAGGGGGCTGGAGACCCAGTACTTC.

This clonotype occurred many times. The CDR3 bases are TGCGCCAGCAGCTTGGGGACAGAGATTGGTGAGCAGTTCTTC. This translates into CASSLGTEIGEQFF. The chain combines TRBV5-1 with TRBJ2-1; the D gene is possibly TRBD1 (6 bases). The CDR3 totals 14 residues. V was shortened by 0 bases and J by 9 bases, with 13 bases between the two germline ends. From germline, CDR1 is SGHRS and CDR2 YFSETQ.

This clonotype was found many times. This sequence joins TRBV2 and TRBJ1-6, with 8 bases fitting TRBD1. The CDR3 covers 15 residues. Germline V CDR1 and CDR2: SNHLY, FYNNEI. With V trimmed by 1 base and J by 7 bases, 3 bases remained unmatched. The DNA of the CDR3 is TGTGCCAGCAGTGAAGAGGGACAGGAGAATTCACCCCTCCACTTT. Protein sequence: CASSEEGQENSPLHF.

The CDR3 DNA reads TGCAGCGTGGACCAGACCATAAACTCCTACGAGCAGTACTTC. Translated: CSVDQTINSYEQYF. J is TRBJ2-7 and V is TRBV29-1; no clear D gene. Looked up from germline, CDR1 is SQVTM and CDR2 is ANQGSEA. With 6 bases removed from V and 0 bases from J, the gap between germline ends came to 15 bases. The CDR3 consists of 14 residues.

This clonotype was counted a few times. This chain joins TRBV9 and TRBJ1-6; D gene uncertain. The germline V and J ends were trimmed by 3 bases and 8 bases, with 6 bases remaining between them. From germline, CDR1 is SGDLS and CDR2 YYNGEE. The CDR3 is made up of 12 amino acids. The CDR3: CASSGRDSPLHF. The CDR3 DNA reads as TGTGCCAGCAGCGGAAGGGATTCACCCCTCCACTTT.

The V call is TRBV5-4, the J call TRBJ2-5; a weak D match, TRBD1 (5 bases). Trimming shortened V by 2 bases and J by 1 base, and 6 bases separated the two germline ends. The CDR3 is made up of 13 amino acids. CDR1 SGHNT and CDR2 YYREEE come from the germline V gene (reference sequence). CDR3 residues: CASSFQGQETQYF. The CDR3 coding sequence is TGTGCCAGCAGCTTTCAGGGCCAAGAGACCCAGTACTTC.

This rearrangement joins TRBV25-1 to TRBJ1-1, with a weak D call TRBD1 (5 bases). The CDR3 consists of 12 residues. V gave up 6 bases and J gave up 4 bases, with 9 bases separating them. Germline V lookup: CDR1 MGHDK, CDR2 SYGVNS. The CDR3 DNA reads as TGTGCCAGCAGGGGGGTAGGCACTGAAGCTTTCTTT. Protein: CASRGVGTEAFF.

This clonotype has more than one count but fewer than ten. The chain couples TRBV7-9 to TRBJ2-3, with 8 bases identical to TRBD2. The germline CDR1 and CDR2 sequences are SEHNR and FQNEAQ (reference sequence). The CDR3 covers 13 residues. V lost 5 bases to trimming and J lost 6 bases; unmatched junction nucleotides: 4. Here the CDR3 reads CASSDRLADTQYF. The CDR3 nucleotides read TGTGCCAGCAGCGACCGACTAGCGGATACGCAGTATTTT.

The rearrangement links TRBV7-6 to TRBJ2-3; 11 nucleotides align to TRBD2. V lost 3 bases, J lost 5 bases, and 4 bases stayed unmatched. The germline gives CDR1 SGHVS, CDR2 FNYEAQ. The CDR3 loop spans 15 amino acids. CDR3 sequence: CASSFASGGKDTQYF. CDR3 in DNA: TGTGCCAGCAGCTTCGCTAGCGGGGGGAAAGATACGCAGTATTTT.

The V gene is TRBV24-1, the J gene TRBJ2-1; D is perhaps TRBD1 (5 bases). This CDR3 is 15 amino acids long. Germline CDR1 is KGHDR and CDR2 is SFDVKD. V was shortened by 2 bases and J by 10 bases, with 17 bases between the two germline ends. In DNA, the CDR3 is TGTGCCACCAGTGATTCCACCAGGGCAACGAACGAGCAGTTCTTC. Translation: CATSDSTRATNEQFF.

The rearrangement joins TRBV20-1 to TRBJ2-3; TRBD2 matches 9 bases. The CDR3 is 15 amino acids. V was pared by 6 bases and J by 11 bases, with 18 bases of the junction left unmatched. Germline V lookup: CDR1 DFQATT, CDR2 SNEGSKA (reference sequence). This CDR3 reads CSARLGAGGYGEQYF. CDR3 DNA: TGCAGTGCCAGGCTAGGAGCGGGGGGATACGGTGAGCAGTATTTT.

DNA of the CDR3: TGTGCCAGCAGCCTGAACGGTCCCTACGAGCAGTACTTC. Translating gives CASSLNGPYEQYF. The chain joins TRBV5-6 to TRBJ2-7; D is unclear. CDR3 length: 13 amino acids. V lost 4 bases, J lost 2 bases, and 10 bases lay in between. CDR1 SGHDT and CDR2 YYEEEE come from the germline V gene.

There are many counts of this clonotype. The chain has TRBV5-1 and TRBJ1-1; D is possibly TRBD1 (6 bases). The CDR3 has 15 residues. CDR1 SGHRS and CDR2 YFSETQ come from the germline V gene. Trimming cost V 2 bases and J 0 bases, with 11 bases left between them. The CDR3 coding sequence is TGCGCCAGCAGCTTACAGGGAGGGATGAACACTGAAGCTTTCTTT. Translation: CASSLQGGMNTEAFF.

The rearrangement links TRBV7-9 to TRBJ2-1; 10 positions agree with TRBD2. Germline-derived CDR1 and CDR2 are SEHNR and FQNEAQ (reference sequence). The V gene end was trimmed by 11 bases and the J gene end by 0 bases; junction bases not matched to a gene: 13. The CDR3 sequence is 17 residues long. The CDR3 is CARLPSSGRSSYNEQFF. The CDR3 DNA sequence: TGTGCCCGTCTTCCCTCTAGCGGGAGAAGCTCCTACAATGAGCAGTTCTTC.

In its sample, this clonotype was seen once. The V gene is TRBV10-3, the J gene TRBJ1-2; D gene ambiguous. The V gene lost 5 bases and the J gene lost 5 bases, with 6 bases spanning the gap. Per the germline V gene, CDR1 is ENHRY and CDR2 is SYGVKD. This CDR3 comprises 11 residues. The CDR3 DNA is TGTGCCATCAGTTCCGGTTATGGCTACACCTTC. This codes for CAISSGYGYTF.

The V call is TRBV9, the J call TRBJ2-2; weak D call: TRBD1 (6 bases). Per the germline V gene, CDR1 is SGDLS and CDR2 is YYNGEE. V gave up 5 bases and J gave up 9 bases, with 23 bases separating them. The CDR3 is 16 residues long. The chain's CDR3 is CASRALTRGGTRELFF. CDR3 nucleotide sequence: TGTGCCAGCAGAGCTCTAACGAGAGGGGGAACCCGGGAGCTGTTTTTT.

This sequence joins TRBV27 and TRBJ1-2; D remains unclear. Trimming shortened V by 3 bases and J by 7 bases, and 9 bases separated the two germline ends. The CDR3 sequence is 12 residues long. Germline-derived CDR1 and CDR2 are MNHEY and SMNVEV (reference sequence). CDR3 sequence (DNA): TGTGCCAGCAGTTTTGGGGTCGGTGGCTACACCTTC. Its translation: CASSFGVGGYTF.

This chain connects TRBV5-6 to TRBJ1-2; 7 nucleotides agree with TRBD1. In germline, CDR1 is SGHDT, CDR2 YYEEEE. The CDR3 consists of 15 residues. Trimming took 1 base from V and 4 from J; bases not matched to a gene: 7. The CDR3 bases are TGTGCCAGCAGCTTGAGACGACAGGGCGCCTATGGCTACACCTTC. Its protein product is CASSLRRQGAYGYTF.

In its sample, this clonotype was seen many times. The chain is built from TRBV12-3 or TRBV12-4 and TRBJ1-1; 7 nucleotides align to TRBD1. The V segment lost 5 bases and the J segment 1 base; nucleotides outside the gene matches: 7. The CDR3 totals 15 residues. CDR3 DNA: TGTGCCAGCAGTCATCTGGACAGGCCGAACACTGAAGCTTTCTTT. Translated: CASSHLDRPNTEAFF.

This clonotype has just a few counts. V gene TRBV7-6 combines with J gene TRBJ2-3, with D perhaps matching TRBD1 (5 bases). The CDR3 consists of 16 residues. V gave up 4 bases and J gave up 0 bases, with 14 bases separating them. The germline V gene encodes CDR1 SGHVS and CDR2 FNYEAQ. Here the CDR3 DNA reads TGTGCCAGCAGCTCCCGCCCCCAGGGAAGCACAGATACGCAGTATTTT. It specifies CASSSRPQGSTDTQYF.

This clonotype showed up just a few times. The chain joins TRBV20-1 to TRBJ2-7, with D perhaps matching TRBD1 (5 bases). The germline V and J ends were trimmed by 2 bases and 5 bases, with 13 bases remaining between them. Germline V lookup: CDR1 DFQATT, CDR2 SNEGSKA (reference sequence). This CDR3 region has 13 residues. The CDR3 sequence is CSARTAGADEQYF. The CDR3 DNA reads TGCAGTGCTAGAACAGCTGGGGCCGACGAGCAGTACTTC.

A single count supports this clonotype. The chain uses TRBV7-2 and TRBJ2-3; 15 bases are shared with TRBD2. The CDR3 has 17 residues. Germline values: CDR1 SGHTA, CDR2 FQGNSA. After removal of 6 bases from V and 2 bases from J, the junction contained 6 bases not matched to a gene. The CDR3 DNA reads TGTGCCAGCAGGCCGGGACTAGCGGGAGGACACACAGATACGCAGTATTTT. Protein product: CASRPGLAGGHTDTQYF.